This TCR beta chain was identified in a study of cytomegalovirus exposure and HLA in healthy donors. Turning to this clone: What it recognizes is unknown.

V lost 3 bases and J lost 2, with 11 bases in between. The germline V gene has CDR1 MNHNS and CDR2 SASEGT. CDR3 length: 14 residues. The PCR used 60 Vbeta and 13 Jbeta primers. TCRdb keeps only in-frame clones here, not all; method: immunoSEQ multiplex PCR. The sample includes 200,000 to 250,000 clones, more than 60% seen only once; the top ten take roughly 2.6%. Study-level results: For most TCR beta V segments, an earlier analysis put the productive rate at about 87% or about 30% of the time. Highest at DRB1 and lowest at HLA-C, TCR association rates differed among HLA loci in a later analysis.

The TCR originated in a woman in her fifties or sixties in good health and CMV-seropositive. This sequence joins TRBV6-1 and TRBJ2-7; D remains ambiguous. Sequencing was performed on PBMCs. CDR3 in DNA: TGTGCCAGCAGTGAGGAGTGGTGGGCCTACGAGCAGTACTTC. This translates into CASSEEWWAYEQYF.